Listed here are 12 T cell receptor beta chains from one sample, sequenced in a study of Ad26.COV2.S vaccination and SARS-CoV-2 variants (dated by TCRdb to the early 2020s). Receptors were amplified or captured by the immunoSEQ multiplex PCR assay. The table was pulled from immuneACCESS by TCRdb, which kept in-frame rearrangements only. Such tables lose some clones; where checked, under half of the loss comes from unresolved V genes, and the rest has no known cause. This sample lists 440,000 or so clones; approximately 92% were detected once. The top ten clonotypes cover more than 1.5% of the sample. The treatment or condition label here, explained by the study, means: some 19 received Ad26.COV2.S at low or high dose, single or two shots; roughly five received placebo; per-sample allocation not given. For vaccine and placebo recipients, repertoires were sequenced using samples collected on day 63 after the first injection.

Sequencing used peripheral blood, obtained in a trial of Ad26.COV2.S vaccine versus placebo. These receptor sequences come from a person between 18 and 60 years old who received the Ad26.COV2.S COVID-19 vaccine or a placebo.

The chain carries TRBV10-1 and TRBJ2-5; TRBD2 matches 10 bases. The germline V gene has CDR1 WNHNN and CDR2 SYGVQD (reference sequence). The V and J ends lost 8 bases and 2 bases, in that order; junction bases with no gene match: 8. The CDR3 is 15 amino acids. DNA for the CDR3: TGCGCCAGCGATCCAGATAGCGGGGGGCAAGAGACCCAGTACTTC. Amino acid sequence: CASDPDSGGQETQYF.

The chain is built from TRBV15 and TRBJ2-7; D gene ambiguous. CDR1 LNHNV and CDR2 YYDKDF come from the germline V gene (reference sequence). This CDR3 contains 16 residues. V gave up 0 bases and J gave up 3 bases, with 15 bases separating them. DNA for the CDR3: TGTGCCACCAGCAGAGAGGATGCAGGTGACCACTACGAGCAGTACTTC. Amino acids: CATSREDAGDHYEQYF.

The chain links TRBV28 to TRBJ2-6; no reliable D call. CDR1 is MDHEN and CDR2 is SYDVKM in the germline V gene. V lost 3 bases and J 0 bases, leaving 6 bases between the germline ends. The CDR3 is 15 residues long. The CDR3 reads CASSLGYSGANVLTF. CDR3 coding DNA: TGTGCCAGCAGTTTGGGTTACTCTGGGGCCAACGTCCTGACTTTC.

V is TRBV5-1 and J is TRBJ1-6; TRBD1 might be the D (5 bases). The CDR3 is 13 residues long. CDR1 and CDR2 (germline): SGHRS, YFSETQ. Trimming stripped 4 bases from V and 14 bases from J, with 16 bases between. CDR3 sequence: CASSELWGEALHF. In nucleotides, the CDR3 is TGCGCCAGCAGCGAATTGTGGGGGGAGGCCCTCCACTTT.

The J gene is TRBJ2-5, the V gene TRBV14; 11 bases fit TRBD1. Trimming at V came to 0 bases and at J to 4 bases, leaving 4 bases not matched to a gene. The germline V gene has CDR1 SGHDN and CDR2 FVKESK. The CDR3 has 16 residues. The CDR3 here is CASSQDRDRGGETQYF. CDR3 DNA sequence: TGTGCCAGCAGCCAAGATCGGGACAGGGGGGGAGAGACCCAGTACTTC.

The chain employs TRBV14 and TRBJ2-5; no reliable D call. The germline V gene encodes CDR1 SGHDN and CDR2 FVKESK. This CDR3 contains 16 residues. V lost 0 bases, J lost 2 bases, and 13 bases lay in between. In DNA form, the CDR3 reads TGTGCCAGCAGCCAAGATAGGATAGCCGAGCAAGAGACCCAGTACTTC. Protein product: CASSQDRIAEQETQYF.

V usage is TRBV5-4 and J usage is TRBJ1-1; D gene unclear. Trimming stripped 4 bases from V and 7 bases from J, with 20 bases between. This CDR3 region has 15 residues. Per germline, CDR1 SGHNT and CDR2 YYREEE (reference sequence). The CDR3 is CASSPADTVGYEAFF. CDR3 coding DNA: TGTGCCAGCAGCCCGGCGGATACAGTGGGTTATGAAGCTTTCTTT.

This clone was seen just once. This rearrangement joins TRBV28 to TRBJ2-7, with D uncertain. CDR1 and CDR2 (germline): MDHEN, SYDVKM. V shed 6 bases and J shed 3 bases, with 6 bases lying between them. The CDR3 is 11 residues long. CDR3 amino acids: CASSPNYEQYF. The DNA of the CDR3 is TGTGCCAGCAGCCCCAACTACGAGCAGTACTTC.

V gene TRBV22-1 combines with J gene TRBJ2-7; the D call of TRBD2 is as the table states it, not checked on the DNA. TRBV22-1 is a pseudogene locus. The CDR3 spans 15 residues. For the CDR3, the DNA is TGTCCTGGGAGCGCACGACTAGCGGGGGGCTACGAGCAGTACTTC. This sequence encodes CPGSARLAGGYEQYF.

This clone was observed once. The V gene is TRBV30, the J gene TRBJ2-7, with D possibly matching TRBD1 (5 bases). This CDR3 has 12 residues. With 0 bases removed from V and 2 bases from J, the gap between germline ends came to 5 bases. Germline V gene lookup returns CDR1 GTSNPN and CDR2 SVGIG (reference sequence). The CDR3 region has the DNA TGTGCCTGGAGTGTGACAGCCTACGAGCAGTACTTC. Protein: CAWSVTAYEQYF.

The chain has TRBV4-3 and TRBJ2-2; a possible D gene is TRBD2 (6 bases). Germline CDR1 and CDR2: LGHNA and YSLEER. Trimming stripped 8 bases from V and 7 bases from J, with 14 bases between. This CDR3 is 13 amino acids long. CDR3 residues: CASGFFGGGELFF. The DNA of the CDR3 is TGCGCCAGCGGCTTTTTCGGGGGCGGGGAGCTGTTTTTT.

This chain connects TRBV7-2 to TRBJ1-5; D might be TRBD1 (6 bases). Germline loops: CDR1 SGHTA, CDR2 FQGNSA. The CDR3 is 12 residues long. Trimming shortened V by 5 bases and J by 7 bases, and 9 bases separated the two germline ends. As DNA, the CDR3 is TGTGCCAGCAGCACTACAGGGCAGCCCCAGCATTTT. Its translation: CASSTTGQPQHF. The full variable domain, its missing parts supplied by reference TRBV7-2 and TRBJ1-5, is GAGVSQSPSNKVTEKGKDVELRCDPISGHTALYWYRQSLGQGLEFLIYFQGNSAPDKSGLPSDRFSAERTGGSVSTLTIQRTQQEDSAVYLCASSTTGQPQHFGDGTRLSIL.